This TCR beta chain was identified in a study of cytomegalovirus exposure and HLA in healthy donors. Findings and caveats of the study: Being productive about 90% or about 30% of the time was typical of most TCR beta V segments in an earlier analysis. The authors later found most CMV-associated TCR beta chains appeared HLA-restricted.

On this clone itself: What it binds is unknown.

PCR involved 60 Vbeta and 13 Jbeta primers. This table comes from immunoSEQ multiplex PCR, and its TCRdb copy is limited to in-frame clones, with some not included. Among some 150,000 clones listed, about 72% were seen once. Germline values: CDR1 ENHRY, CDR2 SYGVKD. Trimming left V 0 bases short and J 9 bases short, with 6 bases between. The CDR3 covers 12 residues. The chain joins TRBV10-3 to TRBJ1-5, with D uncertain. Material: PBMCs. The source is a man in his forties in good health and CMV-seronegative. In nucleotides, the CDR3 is TGTGCCATCAGTGAGTCGATAGTGCCCCAGCATTTT. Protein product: CAISESIVPQHF.